This TCR beta chain was retrieved from a study of post-analysis software for immune sequencing data. Across the study: The courses of disease that were included comprised relapsing-remitting, secondary progressive and progressive-relapsing multiple sclerosis. Points from the study as a whole: Five TRBV segments were significantly more frequent in patients than in controls. TRBV5-6, TRBV5-1 and TRBV20-1 were among these segments.

The CDR3 has 14 amino acids. Germline CDR1 reads SQVTM; CDR2 reads ANQGSEA. Trimming took 6 bases from V and 1 from J; bases not matched to a gene: 5. About this clonotype: The antigen is undetermined.

Unique-molecular-identifier-tagged TCR beta cDNA libraries were used. MiXCR, applied by TCRdb to the PCR reads, yields one record per CDR3 protein. The data contain hundreds of thousands of distinct CDR3 sequences, around 64% of them singletons. The sample taken for sequencing was blood. The sequence came from a girl aged 2-15 years with multiple sclerosis. This chain connects TRBV29-1 to TRBJ2-7; the match to TRBD2 covers 11 bases. This CDR3 reads CSVAGTSGSYEQYF. CDR3 DNA: TGCAGCGTAGCCGGGACTAGCGGATCCTACGAGCAGTACTTC.